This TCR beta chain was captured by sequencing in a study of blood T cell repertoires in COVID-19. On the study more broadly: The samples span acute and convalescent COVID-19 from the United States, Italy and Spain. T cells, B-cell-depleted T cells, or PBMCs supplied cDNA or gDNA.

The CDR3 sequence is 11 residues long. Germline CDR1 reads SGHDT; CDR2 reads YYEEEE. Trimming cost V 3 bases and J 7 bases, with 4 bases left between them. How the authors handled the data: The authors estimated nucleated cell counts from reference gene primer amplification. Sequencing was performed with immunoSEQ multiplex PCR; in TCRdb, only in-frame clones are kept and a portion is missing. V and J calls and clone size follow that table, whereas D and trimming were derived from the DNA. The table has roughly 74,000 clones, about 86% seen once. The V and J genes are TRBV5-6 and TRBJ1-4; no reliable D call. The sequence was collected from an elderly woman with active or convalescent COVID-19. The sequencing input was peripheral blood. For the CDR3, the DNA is TGTGCCAGCAGCTCCCGTGAAAAACTGTTTTTT. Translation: CASSSREKLFF.